This TCR beta chain originates from a study of sequential checkpoint blockade in melanoma. Repertoires were generated with immunoSEQ multiplex PCR, while TCRdb's copy carries only in-frame clones and drops some. The sample consists of about 21,000 clones, about four fifths of them appearing once. Treatment in this sample: randomized to nivolumab then ipilimumab (arm A) or the reverse (arm B). The V end was cut by 6 bases, the J end by 4 bases, with 10 bases between. Germline V gene data show CDR1 as LNHDA and CDR2 as SQIVND (reference sequence). The CDR3 spans 14 residues. The source was CD8+ T cells sorted from blood (inferred from file names), collected from a patient given nivolumab and ipilimumab in sequence. The chain links TRBV19 to TRBJ1-6; D might be TRBD1 (5 bases). This receptor was obtained from a human donor with melanoma. CDR3 sequence (DNA): TGTGCCAGTAGAGGGGTCCCTTATAATTCACCCCTCCACTTT. Amino acid sequence: CASRGVPYNSPLHF.